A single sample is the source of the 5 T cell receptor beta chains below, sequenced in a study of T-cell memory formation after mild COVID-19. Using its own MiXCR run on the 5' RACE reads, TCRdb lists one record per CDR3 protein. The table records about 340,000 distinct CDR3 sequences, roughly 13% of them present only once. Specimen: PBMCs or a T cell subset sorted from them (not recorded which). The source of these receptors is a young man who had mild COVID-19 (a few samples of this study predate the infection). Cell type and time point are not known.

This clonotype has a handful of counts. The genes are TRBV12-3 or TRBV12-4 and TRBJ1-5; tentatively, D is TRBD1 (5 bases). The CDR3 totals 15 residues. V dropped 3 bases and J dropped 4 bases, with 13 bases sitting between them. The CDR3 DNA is TGTGCCAGCAGTTTTACGGGCAGGGCGAATCAGCCCCAGCATTTT. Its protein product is CASSFTGRANQPQHF.

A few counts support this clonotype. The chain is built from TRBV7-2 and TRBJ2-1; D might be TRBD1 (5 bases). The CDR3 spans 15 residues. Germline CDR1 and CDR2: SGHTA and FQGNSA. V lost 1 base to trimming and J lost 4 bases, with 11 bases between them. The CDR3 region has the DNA TGTGCCAGCAGCTTAGGGGGCCCCCCATACAATGAGCAGTTCTTC. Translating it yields CASSLGGPPYNEQFF.

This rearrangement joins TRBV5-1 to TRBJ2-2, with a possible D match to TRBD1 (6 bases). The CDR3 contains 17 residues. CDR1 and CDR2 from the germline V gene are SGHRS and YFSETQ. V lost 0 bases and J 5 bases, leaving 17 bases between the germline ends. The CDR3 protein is CASSLAVQGKRTGELFF. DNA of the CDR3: TGCGCCAGCAGCTTGGCCGTTCAGGGGAAAAGAACCGGGGAGCTGTTTTTT.

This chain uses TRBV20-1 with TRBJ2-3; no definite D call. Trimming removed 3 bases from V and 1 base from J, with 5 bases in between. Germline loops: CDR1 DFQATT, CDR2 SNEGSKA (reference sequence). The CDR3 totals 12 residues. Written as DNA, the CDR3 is TGCAGTGCTAGGCCAGGCACAGATACGCAGTATTTT. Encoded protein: CSARPGTDTQYF.

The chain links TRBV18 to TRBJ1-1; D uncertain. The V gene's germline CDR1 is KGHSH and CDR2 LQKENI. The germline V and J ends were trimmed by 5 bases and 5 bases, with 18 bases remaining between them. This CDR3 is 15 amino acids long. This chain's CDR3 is CASSFQGPGLTEAFF. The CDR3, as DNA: TGTGCCAGCTCATTCCAAGGGCCAGGTCTTACTGAAGCTTTCTTT.